These T cell receptor beta chains were read from a single sample in a study of beta chain features in type 1 diabetes. Clones were sequenced by immunoSEQ multiplex PCR, and TCRdb holds only the in-frame ones, with some missing. The sample consists of 400,000 or so clones, around 10% of them appearing once. Sample: central memory CD4+ T cells from blood. These receptors originate from a young man with type 1 diabetes. Both conserved end residues are part of each CDR3. D genes are given only for firm matches. For some rows the clone size is stated as once, few or many, or as a class when expanded; others skip it.

>TRBV28|TRBJ2-2|15|NA|TRBD1
CASSFGQGGAGELFF
TGTGCCAGCAGTTTCGGACAGGGGGGAGCCGGGGAGCTGTTTTTT
>TRBV5-1|TRBJ2-5|16|few|TRBD2
CASSSWTSGSAETQYF
TGCGCCAGCAGCTCCTGGACTAGCGGGAGTGCGGAGACCCAGTACTTC
>TRBV7-9|TRBJ1-2|14|few|NA
CASSISTEHYGYTF
TGTGCCAGCAGTATTTCGACAGAACACTATGGCTACACCTTC
>TRBV28|TRBJ2-6|18|few|NA
CASSSLFYRDSGANVLTF
TGTGCCAGCAGTTCGCTATTTTACAGGGACTCTGGGGCCAACGTCCTGACTTTC
>TRBV7-9|TRBJ2-3|15|NA|TRBD2
CASLGLVFGSATQYF
TGTGCCAGCCTTGGACTAGTTTTCGGGTCTGCTACGCAGTATTTT
>TRBV2|TRBJ2-7|13|NA|NA
CASRFQTVYEQYF
TGTGCCAGCAGGTTCCAGACAGTCTACGAGCAGTACTTC
>TRBV2|TRBJ1-3|14|NA|NA
CASKGGDSGNTIYF
TGTGCCAGCAAAGGGGGGGACTCTGGAAACACCATATATTTT
>TRBV11-1|TRBJ2-1|14|NA|TRBD2
CASSLASGRATQFF
TGTGCCAGCAGCTTAGCTAGCGGGAGGGCCACCCAATTCTTC
>TRBV6-6|TRBJ2-1|14|NA|NA
CASSSLTVYNEQFF
TGTGCCAGCAGTTCTTTGACAGTTTACAATGAGCAGTTCTTC
>TRBV14|TRBJ1-1|15|many|TRBD1
CASTLQGASRTEAFF
TGTGCCAGCACTCTGCAGGGGGCGAGTCGGACTGAAGCTTTCTTT
>TRBV7-3|TRBJ2-1|16|few|TRBD1
CASSPSGTGGQNEQFF
TGTGCCAGCAGCCCATCCGGGACAGGGGGCCAAAATGAGCAGTTCTTC
>TRBV7-2|TRBJ1-2|14|few|TRBD1
CASRPGQGLYGYTF
TGTGCCAGCAGACCCGGACAGGGCCTCTATGGCTACACCTTC
>TRBV6-5|TRBJ1-1|14|few|TRBD1
CASTQGGWGTEAFF
TGTGCCAGCACCCAGGGGGGCTGGGGCACTGAAGCTTTCTTT
>TRBV2|TRBJ2-1|15|few|NA
CASSEEARTYNEQFF
TGTGCCAGCAGTGAAGAAGCGCGTACCTACAATGAGCAGTTCTTC
>TRBV19|TRBJ1-2|17|many|NA
CASSIPHSSLFNYGYTF
TGTGCCAGTAGTATCCCGCACAGTTCGCTTTTTAACTATGGCTACACCTTC
>TRBV18|TRBJ1-5|15|few|NA
CASSPYLAPHQPQHF
TGTGCCAGCTCACCATATCTTGCTCCCCATCAGCCCCAGCATTTT
>TRBV5-6|TRBJ1-3|13|few|NA
CASSLTAGNTIYF
TGTGCCAGCAGCCTCACAGCTGGAAACACCATATATTTT
>TRBV28|TRBJ2-2|16|NA|NA
CASSFNPGTHTGELFF
TGTGCCAGCAGTTTCAACCCCGGGACCCACACCGGGGAGCTGTTTTTT
>TRBV5-1|TRBJ2-1|15|NA|NA
CASSLAGNTNNEQFF
TGCGCCAGCAGCTTGGCGGGGAATACGAACAATGAGCAGTTCTTC
>TRBV6-1|TRBJ2-5|14|NA|NA
CASSEDFIGETQYF
TGTGCCAGCAGTGAAGACTTCATAGGAGAGACCCAGTACTTC
>TRBV29-1|TRBJ1-4|13|NA|NA
CSVGGRVNEKLFF
TGCAGCGTTGGGGGCAGGGTGAATGAAAAACTGTTTTTT
>TRBV5-6|TRBJ2-1|16|NA|TRBD1
CASSLYGTETYNEQFF
TGTGCCAGCAGCTTGTACGGGACAGAAACCTACAATGAGCAGTTCTTC
>TRBV12-5|TRBJ2-2|12|NA|NA
CASGSEFGELFF
TGTGCTAGTGGTTCCGAGTTCGGGGAGCTGTTTTTT
>TRBV5-5|TRBJ2-5|14|few|NA
CASSLLGTQETQYF
TGTGCCAGCAGCTTGCTTGGGACTCAAGAGACCCAGTACTTC
>TRBV2|TRBJ2-3|14|few|NA
CATRRAGRTDTQYF
TGTGCCACCCGCCGGGCAGGACGAACAGATACGCAGTATTTT
>TRBV6-5|TRBJ2-1|15|few|TRBD2
CASRSGTTAYNEQFF
TGTGCCAGCAGGTCCGGGACTACGGCCTACAATGAGCAGTTCTTC
>TRBV18|TRBJ1-2|14|NA|NA
CASSPNRDHDGYTF
TGTGCCAGCTCACCGAACCGGGACCATGATGGCTACACCTTC
>TRBV5-1|TRBJ2-1|13|NA|TRBD1
CASSASDRGVQFF
TGCGCCAGCAGCGCCTCAGACAGGGGGGTGCAGTTCTTC
>TRBV9|TRBJ2-3|14|few|TRBD1
CASSVGTGTDTQYF
TGTGCCAGCAGCGTAGGGACAGGGACAGATACGCAGTATTTT
>TRBV14|TRBJ1-1|15|NA|TRBD1
CASSMTGGMNTEAFF
TGTGCCAGCAGTATGACAGGGGGGATGAACACTGAAGCTTTCTTT
>TRBV15|TRBJ2-1|15|few|NA
CATSRGGGTPGEQFF
TGTGCCACCAGCAGAGGAGGGGGAACGCCGGGTGAGCAGTTCTTC
>TRBV6-1|TRBJ2-5|15|NA|TRBD2
CASSEEGREGNTQYF
TGTGCCAGCAGTGAAGAGGGCAGGGAGGGGAATACTCAGTACTTC
>TRBV4-2|TRBJ2-3|15|few|NA
CASSQDWSPTDTQYF
TGTGCCAGCAGCCAAGATTGGAGCCCCACAGATACGCAGTATTTT
>TRBV6-6|TRBJ1-4|14|few|NA
CASRGVDGNEKLFF
TGTGCCAGCAGGGGGGTAGATGGAAATGAAAAACTGTTTTTT
>TRBV27|TRBJ1-5|15|NA|TRBD1
CASSGLTGANQPQHF
TGTGCCAGCAGTGGACTGACAGGGGCTAATCAGCCCCAGCATTTT
>TRBV2|TRBJ2-3|16|many|TRBD2
CASSEDPGLGSDTQYF
TGTGCCAGCAGTGAAGATCCGGGACTAGGCTCAGATACGCAGTATTTT
>TRBV28|TRBJ2-7|14|NA|TRBD2
CASSLASGTYEQYF
TGTGCCAGCAGTTTGGCTAGCGGGACCTACGAGCAGTACTTC
>TRBV28|TRBJ2-7|13|few|NA
CASSPTAVYEQYF
TGTGCCAGCAGCCCAACGGCGGTCTACGAGCAGTACTTC
>TRBV4-3|TRBJ1-1|14|NA|NA
CASSQDNMNTEAFF
TGCGCCAGCAGCCAAGATAACATGAACACTGAAGCTTTCTTT
>TRBV2|TRBJ2-7|15|few|NA
CASSADLDRSYEQYF
TGTGCCAGCAGCGCGGACCTAGACCGATCCTACGAGCAGTACTTC
>TRBV6-5|TRBJ2-6|14|few|NA
CASTRSSGANVLTF
TGTGCCAGCACACGGTCCTCTGGGGCCAACGTCCTGACTTTC
>TRBV7-2|TRBJ1-1|14|NA|TRBD1
CASSPDRWNTEAFF
TGTGCCAGCAGCCCGGACAGGTGGAACACTGAAGCTTTCTTT
>TRBV18|TRBJ1-2|14|NA|NA
CASSPSGDEYGYTF
TGTGCCAGCTCACCGTCAGGGGATGAGTATGGCTACACCTTC
>TRBV7-7|TRBJ2-1|16|few|NA
CASSLGGLTGRSEQFF
TGTGCTAGCAGCTTAGGAGGACTAACGGGGAGGTCTGAGCAGTTCTTC
>TRBV15|TRBJ2-5|14|NA|TRBD1
CASRLGGAEETQYF
TGTGCCAGTCGCTTAGGGGGCGCCGAGGAGACCCAGTACTTC
>TRBV11-2|TRBJ2-5|13|NA|NA
CASSRGFQETQYF
TGTGCCAGCAGCCGAGGTTTCCAAGAGACCCAGTACTTC
>TRBV4-1|TRBJ2-7|17|few|TRBD2
CASSQKLAGESSYEQYF
TGCGCCAGCAGCCAAAAATTAGCGGGAGAGAGCTCCTACGAGCAGTACTTC
>TRBV12-1|TRBJ1-4|16|few|NA
CASSFHPTGVTEKLFF
TGTGCCAGCAGCTTCCACCCCACAGGGGTGACTGAAAAACTGTTTTTT
>TRBV28|TRBJ2-7|12|NA|NA
CASSLPDYEQYF
TGTGCCAGCAGTTTACCGGATTACGAGCAGTACTTC
>TRBV5-1|TRBJ2-7|14|NA|TRBD2
CASIRTSGSGEQYF
TGCGCCAGCATCCGGACTAGCGGGAGCGGCGAGCAGTACTTC